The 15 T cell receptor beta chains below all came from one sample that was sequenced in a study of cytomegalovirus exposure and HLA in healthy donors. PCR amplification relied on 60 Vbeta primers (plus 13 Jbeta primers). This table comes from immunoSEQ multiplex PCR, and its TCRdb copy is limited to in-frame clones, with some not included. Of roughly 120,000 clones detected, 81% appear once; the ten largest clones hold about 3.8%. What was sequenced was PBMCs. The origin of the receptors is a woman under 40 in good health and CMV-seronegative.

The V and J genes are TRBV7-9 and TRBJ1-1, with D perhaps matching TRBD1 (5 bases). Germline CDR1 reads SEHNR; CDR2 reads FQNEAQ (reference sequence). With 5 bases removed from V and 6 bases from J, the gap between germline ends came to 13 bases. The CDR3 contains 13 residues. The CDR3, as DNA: TGTGCCAGCAGCCCGGGGGGGGACCCTGAAGCTTTCTTT. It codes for CASSPGGDPEAFF.

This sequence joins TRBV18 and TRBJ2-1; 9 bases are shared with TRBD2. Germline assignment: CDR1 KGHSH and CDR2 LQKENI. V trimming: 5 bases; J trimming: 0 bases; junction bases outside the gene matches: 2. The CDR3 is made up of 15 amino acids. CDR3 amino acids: CASSRLADSYNEQFF. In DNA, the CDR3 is TGTGCCAGCTCAAGACTAGCGGACTCCTACAATGAGCAGTTCTTC.

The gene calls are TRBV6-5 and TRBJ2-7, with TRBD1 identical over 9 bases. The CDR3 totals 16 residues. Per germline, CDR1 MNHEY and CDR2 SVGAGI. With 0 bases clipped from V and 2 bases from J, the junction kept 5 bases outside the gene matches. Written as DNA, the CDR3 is TGTGCCAGCAGTTACTCGGTCCGGGACAGGGCCTACGAGCAGTACTTC. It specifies CASSYSVRDRAYEQYF.

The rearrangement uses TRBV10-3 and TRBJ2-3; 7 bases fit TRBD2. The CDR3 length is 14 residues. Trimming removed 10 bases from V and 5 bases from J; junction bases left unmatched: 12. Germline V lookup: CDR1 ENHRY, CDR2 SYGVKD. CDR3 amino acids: CATEGTIQGDTQYF. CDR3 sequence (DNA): TGTGCCACCGAGGGGACTATTCAGGGAGATACGCAGTATTTT.

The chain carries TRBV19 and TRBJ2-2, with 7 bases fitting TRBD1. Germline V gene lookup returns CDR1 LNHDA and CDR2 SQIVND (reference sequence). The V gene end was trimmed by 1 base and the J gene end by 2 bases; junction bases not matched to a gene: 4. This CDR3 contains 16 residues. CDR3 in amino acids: CASSIGTGSNTGELFF. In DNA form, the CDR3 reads TGTGCCAGTAGTATAGGGACAGGCTCTAACACCGGGGAGCTGTTTTTT. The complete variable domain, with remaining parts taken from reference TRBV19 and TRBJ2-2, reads DGGITQSPKYLFRKEGQNVTLSCEQNLNHDAMYWYRQDPGQGLRLIYYSQIVNDFQKGDIAEGYSVSREKKESFPLTVTSAQKNPTAFYLCASSIGTGSNTGELFFGEGSRLTVL.

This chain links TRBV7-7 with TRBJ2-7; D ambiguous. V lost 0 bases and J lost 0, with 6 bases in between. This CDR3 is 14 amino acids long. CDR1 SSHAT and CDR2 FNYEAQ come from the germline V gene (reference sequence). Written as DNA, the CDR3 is TGTGCCAGCAGCTTAGCGCGCGGCTCCTACGAGCAGTACTTC. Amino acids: CASSLARGSYEQYF.

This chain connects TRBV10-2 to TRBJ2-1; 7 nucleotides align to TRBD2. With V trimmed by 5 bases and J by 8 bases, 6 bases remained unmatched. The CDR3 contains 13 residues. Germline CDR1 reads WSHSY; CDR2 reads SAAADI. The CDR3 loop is CASSRDYRDEQFF. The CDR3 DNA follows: TGCGCCAGCAGTCGGGACTACCGGGATGAGCAGTTCTTC.

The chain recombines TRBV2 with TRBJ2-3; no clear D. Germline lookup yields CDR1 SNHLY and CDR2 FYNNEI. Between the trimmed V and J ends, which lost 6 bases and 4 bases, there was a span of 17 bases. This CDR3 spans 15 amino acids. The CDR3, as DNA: TGTGCCAGCAGCCGCCGGGTAAACCGGCCAGATACGCAGTATTTT. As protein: CASSRRVNRPDTQYF.

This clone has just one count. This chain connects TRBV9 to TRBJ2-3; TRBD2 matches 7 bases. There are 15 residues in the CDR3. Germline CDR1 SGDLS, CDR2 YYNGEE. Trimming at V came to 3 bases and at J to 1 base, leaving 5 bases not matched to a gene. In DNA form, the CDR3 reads TGTGCCAGCAGCGAAGCGGGACGAGGCACAGATACGCAGTATTTT. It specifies CASSEAGRGTDTQYF.

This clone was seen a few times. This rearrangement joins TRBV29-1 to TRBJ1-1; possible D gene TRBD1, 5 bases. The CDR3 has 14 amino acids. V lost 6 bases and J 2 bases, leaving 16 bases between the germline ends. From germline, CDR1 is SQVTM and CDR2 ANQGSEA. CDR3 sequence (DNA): TGCAGCGTAGCTAGGGGCTCCTTTAACACTGAAGCTTTCTTT. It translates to CSVARGSFNTEAFF.

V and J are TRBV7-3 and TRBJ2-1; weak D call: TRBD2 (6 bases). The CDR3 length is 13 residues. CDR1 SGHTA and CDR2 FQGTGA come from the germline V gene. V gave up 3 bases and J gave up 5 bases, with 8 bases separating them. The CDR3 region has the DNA TGTGCCAGCAGCTTGTCGGGGGACAATGAGCAGTTCTTC. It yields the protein CASSLSGDNEQFF.

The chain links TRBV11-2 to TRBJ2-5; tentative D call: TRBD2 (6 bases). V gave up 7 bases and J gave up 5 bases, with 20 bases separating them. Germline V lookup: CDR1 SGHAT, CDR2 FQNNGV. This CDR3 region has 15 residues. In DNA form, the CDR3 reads TGTGCCAGCATGGGACCGCCCGTCGGGAGCGAGACCCAGTACTTC. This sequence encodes CASMGPPVGSETQYF.

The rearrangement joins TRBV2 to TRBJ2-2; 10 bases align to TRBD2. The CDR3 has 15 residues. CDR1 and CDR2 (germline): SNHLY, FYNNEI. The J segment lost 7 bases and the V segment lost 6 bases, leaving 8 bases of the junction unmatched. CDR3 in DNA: TGTGCCAGCAGCCTTCTAGCGGGAGCGGGCGGGGAGCTGTTTTTT. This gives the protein CASSLLAGAGGELFF.

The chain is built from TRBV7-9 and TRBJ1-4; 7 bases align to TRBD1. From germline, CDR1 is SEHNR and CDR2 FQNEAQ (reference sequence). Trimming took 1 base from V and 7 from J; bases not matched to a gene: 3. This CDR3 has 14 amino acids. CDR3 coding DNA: TGTGCCAGCAGCTTAGTAGGGGGCGGTGAAAAACTGTTTTTT. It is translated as CASSLVGGGEKLFF.

CDR3 sequence (DNA): TGCGCCAGCAGCTTCTTCCAGCAAGAGACCCAGTACTTC. Translated: CASSFFQQETQYF. This sequence joins TRBV5-1 and TRBJ2-5, with D unresolved. The CDR3 covers 13 residues. Trimming took off 2 bases at V and 2 bases at J, with 7 bases between the two ends. Germline values: CDR1 SGHRS, CDR2 YFSETQ.